This is a list of T cell receptor beta chains from one sample in a study. TCRdb called the 5' RACE reads again in MiXCR, with one record for every CDR3 protein. The top ten clones hold 4% to 5% of a sample with around 44,000 distinct CDR3 sequences, around 30% of them seen once. The sequenced material came from tumor-infiltrating memory CD4+ T cells sorted from the breast tumor. The origin of the receptors is a female donor with breast cancer. Each CDR3 is given with its conserved first and last residue.

j_call: TRBJ2-5
v_call: TRBV5-1
cdr3_aa: CASSLLQGLMETQYF

j_call: TRBJ2-5
v_call: TRBV2
cdr3_aa: CARNRGGETQYF

j_call: TRBJ2-1
v_call: TRBV6-2/TRBV6-3
cdr3_aa: CASSSSGSGSEQFF

j_call: TRBJ1-1
v_call: TRBV5-1
cdr3_aa: CASSHRTNTRTPRSNTEAFF

j_call: TRBJ1-5
v_call: TRBV27
cdr3_aa: CASSLSGGDQPQHF

j_call: TRBJ2-5
v_call: TRBV5-1
cdr3_aa: CASSIPQETQYF

j_call: TRBJ2-3
v_call: TRBV7-6
cdr3_aa: CASSSGLAGAANTQYF

j_call: TRBJ2-2
v_call: TRBV5-4
cdr3_aa: CANEEDTGELFF

j_call: TRBJ2-1
v_call: TRBV24-1
cdr3_aa: CATSDRPGTPREGPYNEQFF

j_call: TRBJ2-7
v_call: TRBV5-5
cdr3_aa: CASRPKMATSSYEQYF

j_call: TRBJ2-2
v_call: TRBV6-2/TRBV6-3
cdr3_aa: CASRPDRAVLSNTGELFF

j_call: TRBJ2-2
v_call: TRBV12-3/TRBV12-4
cdr3_aa: CASSFGQGGRTGELFF

j_call: TRBJ2-1
v_call: TRBV7-9
cdr3_aa: CASSPRTSAMRHNEQFF

j_call: TRBJ1-2
v_call: TRBV6-5
cdr3_aa: CARDNYGYTF

j_call: TRBJ2-3
v_call: TRBV7-3
cdr3_aa: CASSSGGPASTDTQYF

j_call: TRBJ2-1
v_call: TRBV6-2/TRBV6-3
cdr3_aa: CASNLAGNSYNEQFF

j_call: TRBJ1-1
v_call: TRBV4-1
cdr3_aa: CASSQDRSGHTEAFF

j_call: TRBJ2-3
v_call: TRBV20-1
cdr3_aa: CSAGTSGRGGTDTQYF

j_call: TRBJ2-7
v_call: TRBV6-5
cdr3_aa: CASSYSTGLEQYF

j_call: TRBJ2-7
v_call: TRBV20-1
cdr3_aa: CSAISGGAYEQYF

j_call: TRBJ2-5
v_call: TRBV4-1
cdr3_aa: CASSQSSWVGQETQYF

j_call: TRBJ2-7
v_call: TRBV20-1
cdr3_aa: CSARITSLEQYF

j_call: TRBJ2-1
v_call: TRBV5-1
cdr3_aa: CASSSVRGDEQFF

j_call: TRBJ2-7
v_call: TRBV7-9
cdr3_aa: CASSRSGTGLTYEQYF

j_call: TRBJ2-7
v_call: TRBV7-8
cdr3_aa: CASSLVAGGNPEQYF

j_call: TRBJ2-3
v_call: TRBV7-2
cdr3_aa: CASSRTGPLSDTQYF

j_call: TRBJ2-7
v_call: TRBV5-1
cdr3_aa: CASSLVQVSGEQYF

j_call: TRBJ2-7
v_call: TRBV27
cdr3_aa: CASSFQPQGPSSYEQYF

j_call: TRBJ1-6
v_call: TRBV6-6
cdr3_aa: CASSQTDEANSPLHF

j_call: TRBJ1-6
v_call: TRBV7-2
cdr3_aa: CASSSGQYYNSPLHF

j_call: TRBJ2-3
v_call: TRBV4-3
cdr3_aa: CASSQEWGGRTQYF

j_call: TRBJ2-3
v_call: TRBV7-2
cdr3_aa: CASSLSGVDTQYF

j_call: TRBJ2-1
v_call: TRBV3-1
cdr3_aa: CASSHYNEQFF

j_call: TRBJ2-1
v_call: TRBV5-1
cdr3_aa: CASSLLWEDNEQFF

j_call: TRBJ2-1
v_call: TRBV28
cdr3_aa: CASSRSLQGYEQFF

j_call: TRBJ2-3
v_call: TRBV9
cdr3_aa: CASSAGQGSTDTQYF

j_call: TRBJ2-7
v_call: TRBV7-9
cdr3_aa: CASSLGAGVSSYEQYF

j_call: TRBJ2-7
v_call: TRBV5-1
cdr3_aa: CASSFDGYEQYF

j_call: TRBJ2-3
v_call: TRBV4-1
cdr3_aa: CASKRGLTSDTQYF

j_call: TRBJ1-5
v_call: TRBV2
cdr3_aa: CVSRDTYSNQPQHF

j_call: TRBJ2-3
v_call: TRBV6-5
cdr3_aa: CATRDGTDTQYF

j_call: TRBJ2-5
v_call: TRBV9
cdr3_aa: CASSVGTAYQETQYF

j_call: TRBJ2-1
v_call: TRBV29-1
cdr3_aa: CSVQPLGNEQFF

j_call: TRBJ2-2
v_call: TRBV12-3/TRBV12-4
cdr3_aa: CASSLLQYTGELFF

j_call: TRBJ2-3
v_call: TRBV7-3
cdr3_aa: CASSSGQGVDTQYF

j_call: TRBJ2-7
v_call: TRBV20-1
cdr3_aa: CSALTSGSLYEQYF

j_call: TRBJ2-5
v_call: TRBV5-1
cdr3_aa: CASSWQETQYF

j_call: TRBJ1-5
v_call: TRBV5-1
cdr3_aa: CASSLEGASNQPQHF